The T cell receptor beta chain described here comes from a study of blood T cell repertoires in COVID-19. Study summary: Collection of acute and convalescent COVID-19 samples took place in the United States, Italy and Spain. From T cells, B-cell-depleted T cells, or PBMCs came the material, which was cDNA or gDNA.

In the original workflow: Estimation of nucleated cell counts was performed using reference gene primer amplification. Profiled with immunoSEQ multiplex PCR; TCRdb holds only in-frame clones, not every one. V and J calls plus clone size are reproduced from that table; the DNA served to infer D and trimming. The table has about 310,000 clones, approximately 87% seen once. The CDR3 sequence is 15 residues long. Germline V CDR1 and CDR2: SGHDT, YYEEEE. V lost 4 bases, J lost 5 bases, and 18 bases lay in between. The sequence derives from a woman aged 50 to 60 who had recovered from COVID-19. Sequenced input: peripheral blood. The genes are TRBV5-6 and TRBJ2-5; weak D call: TRBD2 (6 bases). CDR3 sequence reads: CASSAGLGIGETQYF. The CDR3 DNA sequence: TGTGCCAGCAGCGCGGGACTGGGGATAGGGGAGACCCAGTACTTC.